This T cell receptor (beta chain) was observed in a study of glioma-infiltrating T cells after dendritic cell vaccination (dated by TCRdb to between 2015 and 2016). Context from the whole study: The cohort comprised roughly 15 glioblastoma patients from Phase I and II dendritic cell vaccination trials, 9 newly diagnosed and 6 with recurrent disease. Autologous tumor lysate-pulsed dendritic cell vaccination was administered to the patients between the early 2000s and the early 2010s. In glioblastoma patients vaccinated with dendritic cells, deep sequencing of TCR beta CDR3 regions served to measure tumor-infiltrating lymphocyte content and to compare repertoires between tumor and blood. The vaccine consisted of monocyte-derived dendritic cells cultured seven to eight days with IL-4 and GM-CSF, then pulsed overnight with autologous tumor lysate. Each patient got three intradermal injections of the dendritic cell vaccine, spaced at biweekly intervals, in the arm below the axilla. Survival after dendritic cell vaccination was correlated with TCR sequencing metrics such as TIL content and the overlap between tumor and blood repertoires. Study-wide conclusions, independent of this receptor: The cohort was small and heterogeneous, only a few patients had full blood and tumor sets, and even fewer had initial-recurrent tumor pairs. No direct relationship between TCR clonality and survival was found, suggesting a diverse polyclonal response may matter. After dendritic cell vaccination, a higher estimated pretreatment TIL content predicted longer time to progression and longer overall survival. The TCR overlap response model with three groups was called speculative and said to need prospective validation.

Using the immunoSEQ assay, TCRB CDR3 regions were amplified from roughly 2.2 micrograms of genomic DNA, or from all available DNA when less than that was on hand. For multiplex PCR, 60 forward primers for TCR V beta segments and 13 reverse primers for J beta segments were used. Synthetic control templates were spiked into each sample at limiting dilution to estimate reads per starting template. The Illumina HiSeq System generated sequencing reads of 87 bp. The study's own analysis went as follows. To remove PCR and sequencing errors, closely related sequences were merged with a nearest neighbor algorithm. TCR overlap was defined as the percentage of unique tumor TCR beta sequences that were also found in the peripheral blood of the same patient. Here the immuneACCESS table is served through TCRdb, limited to in-frame sequences with V and J called. Missing clones are a known gap in these copies; in checked studies unresolved V genes cover under half, and the rest lacks a known reason. D and trimming were read from the DNA, whereas the V and J calls and clone size are those reported in that table. The table for this sample lists about 99,000 clones; around 81% of them were counted only once. Clones ranked in the top ten supply approximately 12% of the sample.

Selection of patients required sufficient residual fresh-frozen tumor tissue and over two years of available survival data. Although molecular status otherwise differed among the glioblastoma patients, no patient had an isocitrate dehydrogenase mutation. PBMC were collected before vaccination, two weeks after the third vaccination, and at tumor progression when it occurred. The Qiagen DNeasy Blood extraction Kit was used to extract genomic DNA. As regards this clone: Its binding antigen is unknown. No much larger clone exists at a distance of one base, and base qualities are not known.

This material consisted of blood, taken before dendritic cell vaccination. The TCR sequence derives from a human donor with glioblastoma.

The base sequence is TGCGCCAGCAGCTTGGAGACTAGCGGGTACACAGATACGCAGTATTTT. Its coded protein is CASSLETSGYTDTQYF. The chain uses TRBV5-1 and TRBJ2-3, and 10 bases in between align with TRBD2. From V the trimming removes 0 bases and from J it removes 2 bases, while the gene matches leave 3 bases of the junction unaccounted for. The CDR3 goes from the cysteine to the phenylalanine over 16 residues. Just CDR3 DNA is preserved here, 48 bases in frame from base 1. CDR1 is given as SGHRS and CDR2 as YFSETQ, both from the germline V gene.